These 22 T cell receptor beta chains came from one sample sequenced in a study of T cell repertoires in cytomegalovirus infection. One entry per CDR3 protein results from TCRdb running MiXCR on the reads. This repertoire shows about 830,000 distinct CDR3 sequences, approximately 32% found once; its top ten account for 9.5% to 15%. Their antigens remain unidentified. Sequenced here: cultured CD8+ T cells from PBMCs, sampled from culture after CMV antigen stimulation. The origin of the receptors is a human donor in good health (CMV status not recorded). Some clones in this sample may be carry-over from other donors' samples.

This clonotype was seen many times. The chain combines TRBV7-2 with TRBJ1-5; D uncertain. From germline, CDR1 is SGHTA and CDR2 FQGNSA. Trimming took 1 base from V and 2 from J, leaving 9 bases between them. The CDR3 totals 15 residues. As DNA, the CDR3 is TGTGCCAGCAGCTTAGTGGGATCTGGCAATCAGCCCCAGCATTTT. Amino acid sequence: CASSLVGSGNQPQHF.

The chain employs TRBV6-5 and TRBJ2-1; 7 nucleotides line up with TRBD1. The CDR3 length is 16 residues. In germline, CDR1 is MNHEY, CDR2 SVGAGI. Losses at the gene ends were 3 bases for V and 4 bases for J; bases not matched to a gene: 9. This CDR3 reads CASSYPGGRGYNEQFF. For the CDR3, the DNA is TGTGCCAGCAGTTATCCAGGGGGAAGGGGTTACAATGAGCAGTTCTTC.

This clonotype was recorded many times. The CDR3 sequence is CASSPSGGASTGELFF. In DNA, the CDR3 is TGTGCCAGCAGCCCCAGCGGGGGGGCTTCCACCGGGGAGCTGTTTTTT. The J gene is TRBJ2-2, the V gene TRBV7-9; 10 bases fit TRBD2. CDR1 and CDR2 from the germline V gene are SEHNR and FQNEAQ (reference sequence). The CDR3 loop spans 16 amino acids. The trim removed 5 bases at V and 4 bases at J, leaving 7 bases unmatched.

At least ten counts were recorded for this clonotype. The gene calls are TRBV12-3 or TRBV12-4 and TRBJ2-7; 13 bases agree with TRBD2. Trimming took 7 bases from V and 2 from J; bases not matched to a gene: 14. The CDR3 consists of 18 residues. CDR3 loop: CASNKPGLAGPTAYEQYV. The CDR3 nucleotides read TGTGCCAGCAATAAGCCGGGACTAGCGGGGCCAACCGCCTACGAGCAGTACGTC.

J is TRBJ2-7 and V is TRBV27; TRBD1 aligns across 10 bases. This CDR3 has 15 amino acids. With V trimmed by 2 bases and J by 3 bases, 4 bases remained unmatched. Germline V lookup: CDR1 MNHEY, CDR2 SMNVEV (reference sequence). This CDR3 reads CASSLAWTGGYEQYF. The CDR3 region has the DNA TGTGCCAGCAGTTTAGCGTGGACAGGGGGCTACGAGCAGTACTTC.

In its sample, this clonotype was seen many times. V and J are TRBV11-2 and TRBJ1-1; D is uncertain. V lost 2 bases, J lost 1 base, and 11 bases lay in between. CDR3 size: 15 residues. Germline V gene lookup returns CDR1 SGHAT and CDR2 FQNNGV. The CDR3 DNA reads as TGTGCCAGCAGCTTACAATTAGATGGGAACACTGAAGCTTTCTTT. This sequence encodes CASSLQLDGNTEAFF.

The chain has TRBV29-1 and TRBJ1-2; possibly TRBD1 for D (5 bases). Trimming removed 0 bases from V and 8 bases from J, with 13 bases in between. The CDR3 has 13 amino acids. Germline V CDR1 and CDR2: SQVTM, ANQGSEA. For the CDR3, the DNA is TGCAGCGTTGAAGATCTTACAGGCTTAGGCTACACCTTC. Protein product: CSVEDLTGLGYTF.

This clonotype was counted a few times. The rearrangement links TRBV7-8 to TRBJ2-7, with 12 bases identical to TRBD2. Germline V lookup: CDR1 SGHVS, CDR2 FQNEAQ. The CDR3 is 19 residues long. The ends lost 6 bases at V and 8 bases at J; junction bases unmatched: 23. The CDR3 coding sequence is TGTGCCAGCAGTCTCGCGACAGGATTGTCTAGCGGGGGGGATTTCCAGCAGTACTTC. This encodes CASSLATGLSSGGDFQQYF.

J is TRBJ1-2 and V is TRBV10-3; D might be TRBD1 (6 bases). Trimming removed 3 bases at V and 0 bases at J, with 17 bases between. Germline lookup yields CDR1 ENHRY and CDR2 SYGVKD. There are 17 residues in the CDR3. The chain's CDR3 is CAISDLRGELANYGYTF. The CDR3 bases are TGTGCCATCAGTGACCTTAGGGGGGAGTTAGCTAACTATGGCTACACCTTC.

The chain joins TRBV29-1 to TRBJ2-6, with D possibly being TRBD1 (6 bases). Germline V lookup: CDR1 SQVTM, CDR2 ANQGSEA. The CDR3 totals 15 residues. V lost 0 bases to trimming and J lost 2 bases, with 8 bases between them. CDR3: CSVEESGAGANVLTF. Here the CDR3 DNA reads TGCAGCGTTGAAGAATCAGGGGCTGGGGCCAACGTCCTGACTTTC.

V and J are TRBV20-1 and TRBJ2-5; 9 bases are a match to TRBD2. The CDR3 contains 17 residues. V shed 7 bases, J shed 0 bases, and the junction held 15 bases outside the gene matches. Per germline, CDR1 DFQATT and CDR2 SNEGSKA (reference sequence). CDR3 sequence (DNA): TGCAGTGGTAGTGTTTACGTACTAGCGGGTTACCAAGAGACCCAGTACTTC. Its protein is CSGSVYVLAGYQETQYF.

This clonotype was counted between two and nine times. The chain has TRBV7-8 and TRBJ1-4; D is unclear. Looked up from germline, CDR1 is SGHVS and CDR2 is FQNEAQ. V lost 3 bases to trimming and J lost 8 bases, with 16 bases between them. The CDR3 contains 15 residues. Here the CDR3 reads CASSFRTPRSEKLFF. The CDR3 DNA follows: TGTGCCAGCAGCTTCCGGACTCCTCGGTCGGAAAAACTGTTTTTT.

This clonotype has just a few counts. The V call is TRBV6-6, the J call TRBJ2-1; 13 bases line up with TRBD2. This CDR3 comprises 17 residues. V lost 9 bases to trimming and J lost 2 bases; unmatched junction nucleotides: 10. Per germline, CDR1 MNHNY and CDR2 SVGAGI (reference sequence). The CDR3 spells CASYGLAGAHAYNEQFF. As DNA, the CDR3 is TGTGCCAGTTACGGACTAGCGGGGGCCCACGCCTACAATGAGCAGTTCTTC.

The chain employs TRBV7-9 and TRBJ2-2; 14 nucleotides agree with TRBD2. With 5 bases clipped from V and 5 bases from J, the junction kept 4 bases outside the gene matches. The germline gives CDR1 SEHNR, CDR2 FQNEAQ (reference sequence). The CDR3 runs to 16 residues. This CDR3 is CASSMTSGGVTGELFF. The CDR3, as DNA: TGTGCCAGCAGCATGACTAGCGGGGGGGTTACCGGGGAGCTGTTTTTT.

Regarding this clonotype: A clone one base away is much larger, so this may be a read error. The chain links TRBV7-2 to TRBJ1-5; D unresolved. CDR3 length: 15 amino acids. Germline V gene sequence: CDR1 SGHTA, CDR2 FQGNSA. Trimming cost V 4 bases and J 3 bases, with 13 bases left between them. The CDR3 coding sequence is TGTGCCAGCAGCTATGGGTCGGGCGTCAATCAGCCCCAGCATTTT. Protein sequence: CASSYGSGVNQPQHF.

The V gene is TRBV19, the J gene TRBJ2-3, with TRBD1 identical over 9 bases. The CDR3 runs 15 residues. CDR1 is LNHDA and CDR2 is SQIVND in the germline V gene (reference sequence). V was clipped by 3 bases and J by 4 bases; unmatched bases: 5. This CDR3 is CASSIGTGRADTQYF. In DNA, the CDR3 is TGTGCCAGTAGTATCGGGACAGGGAGGGCAGATACGCAGTATTTT.

The chain is built from TRBV19 and TRBJ2-7, with a tentative D call TRBD1 (6 bases). The germline gives CDR1 LNHDA, CDR2 SQIVND (reference sequence). Trimming removed 3 bases at V and 4 bases at J, with 10 bases between. The CDR3 spans 13 residues. CDR3 in amino acids: CASSISRGYEQYV. Written as DNA, the CDR3 is TGTGCCAGTAGTATCTCCAGGGGTTACGAGCAGTACGTC.

This rearrangement joins TRBV6-5 to TRBJ2-2, with D maybe TRBD2 (6 bases). The CDR3 consists of 17 residues. V lost 4 bases and J lost 1, with 16 bases in between. In germline, CDR1 is MNHEY, CDR2 SVGAGI. The CDR3 sequence is CASSSLVEGKNTGELFF. The CDR3, as DNA: TGTGCCAGCAGTTCGTTGGTGGAGGGGAAGAACACCGGGGAGCTGTTTTTT.

The CDR3 protein is CASSDVRGNTEAFF. Here the CDR3 DNA reads TGTGCCAGCAGTGACGTACGCGGGAACACTGAAGCTTTCTTT. The chain couples TRBV6-1 to TRBJ1-1, with no clear D. Germline values: CDR1 MNHNS, CDR2 SASEGT. Trimming left V 3 bases short and J 1 base short, with 9 bases between. There are 14 residues in the CDR3.

There are a few counts of this clonotype. This rearrangement joins TRBV7-9 to TRBJ2-5; 9 bases are shared with TRBD2. The germline CDR1 and CDR2 sequences are SEHNR and FQNEAQ (reference sequence). The J segment lost 4 bases and the V segment lost 5 bases, leaving 8 bases of the junction unmatched. This CDR3 region has 15 residues. As DNA, the CDR3 is TGTGCCAGCAGCAGAGGGCGGGGGGGCCGAGAGACCCAGTACTTC. It codes for CASSRGRGGRETQYF.

This clonotype was observed a few times. The rearrangement joins TRBV5-4 to TRBJ2-7; D might be TRBD2 (6 bases). V was clipped by 4 bases and J by 2 bases, with 13 bases between them. CDR3 length: 14 residues. Germline V CDR1 and CDR2: SGHNT, YYREEE (reference sequence). This CDR3 is CASSPGTRAYEQYV. In DNA, the CDR3 is TGTGCCAGCAGCCCCGGGACTCGCGCCTACGAGCAGTACGTC.

V and J are TRBV7-4 and TRBJ2-5; tentatively, D is TRBD1 (6 bases). The CDR3 runs 15 residues. Germline V gene data show CDR1 as SGHVT and CDR2 as SQSDAQ. V was trimmed by 5 bases and J by 3 bases, leaving 16 bases between them. CDR3 nucleotide sequence: TGTGCCAGCAGCCCAGGGCTGGGGGCGGAAGAGACCCAGTACTTC. This sequence encodes CASSPGLGAEETQYF.